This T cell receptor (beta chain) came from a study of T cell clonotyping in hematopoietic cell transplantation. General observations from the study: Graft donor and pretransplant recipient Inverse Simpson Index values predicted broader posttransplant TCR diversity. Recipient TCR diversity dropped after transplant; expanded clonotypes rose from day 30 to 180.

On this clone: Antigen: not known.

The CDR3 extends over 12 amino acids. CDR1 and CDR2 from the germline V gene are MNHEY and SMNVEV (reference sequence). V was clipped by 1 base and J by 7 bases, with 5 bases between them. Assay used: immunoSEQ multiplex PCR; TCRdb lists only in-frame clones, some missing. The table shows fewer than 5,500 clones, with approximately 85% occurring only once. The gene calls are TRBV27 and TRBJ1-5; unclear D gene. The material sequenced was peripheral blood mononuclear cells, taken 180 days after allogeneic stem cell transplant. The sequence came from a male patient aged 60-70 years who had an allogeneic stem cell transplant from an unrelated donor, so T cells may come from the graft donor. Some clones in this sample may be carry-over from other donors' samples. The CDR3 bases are TGTGCCAGCAGTTTATTGGGACAGCCCCAGCATTTT. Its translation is CASSLLGQPQHF.